This entry concerns a single T cell receptor beta chain. Its antigen is undetermined. This specimen includes other DNA sequences encoding the same CDR3. The record originates from a study of Ad26.COV2.S vaccination and SARS-CoV-2 variants. On the study more broadly: Participants got Ad26.COV2.S intramuscularly, once or twice 56 days apart.

Generated by immunoSEQ multiplex PCR, the TCRdb table keeps only in-frame clones and is missing some. This table holds roughly 450,000 clones, about nine tenths found once. CDR3 length: 15 amino acids. Deletions cut 4 bases from V and 2 bases from J, with 13 bases between. CDR1 is SGHRS and CDR2 is YFSETQ in the germline V gene. Overall study findings and caveats: People who got the vaccine had more spike-specific TCR breadth than people who got placebo. Vaccinees and placebo recipients showed similar non-spike TCR breadth.

Treatment noted: 19 received Ad26.COV2.S at low or high dose, single or two shots; five or six received placebo; per-sample allocation not given. Sampling was done on day 63 after the first vaccine or placebo injection. At a Boston site, the person donating was an adult of 18-55 years. J is TRBJ1-5 and V is TRBV5-1; D is ambiguous. Sequences were derived from peripheral blood, sampled in a trial of Ad26.COV2.S vaccine versus placebo. The TCR sequence derives from a person between 18 and 65 years old who received the Ad26.COV2.S COVID-19 vaccine or a placebo. In DNA form, the CDR3 reads TGCGCCAGCAGCGAATCCGGGTTGGGCAATCAGCCCCAGCATTTT. It encodes CASSESGLGNQPQHF.